This TCR beta chain was obtained from a study of cytomegalovirus exposure and HLA in healthy donors. Looking at the study overall: Some 85 million unique TCRs, all from HLA-typed donors, were included in an early release of the data. Researchers found that more than 70% of over 350 genotyped donors fell within the Caucasian-associated ancestry cluster.

Notes on this clone: Its antigen is as yet unknown.

V gave up 1 base and J gave up 2 bases, with 8 bases separating them. The CDR3 loop spans 14 amino acids. CDR1 and CDR2 from the germline V gene are MGHRA and YSYEKL. The study ran its PCR with 60 Vbeta and 13 Jbeta primers. TCRdb keeps only in-frame clones here, not all; method: immunoSEQ multiplex PCR. The sample has fewer than 200,000 clones, approximately 72% seen once. Study-wide results and caveats: Reported performance of the classifier showed diagnosis of cytomegalovirus status with high specificity and sensitivity.

Those who donated were healthy bone marrow donors. J is TRBJ1-1 and V is TRBV4-1; no clear D gene. The sequencing input was PBMCs. This receptor was identified in a female donor in good health and CMV-seronegative. CDR3 region: CASSQAGQNTEAFF. The DNA for the CDR3 is TGCGCCAGCAGCCAAGCAGGTCAAAACACTGAAGCTTTCTTT.